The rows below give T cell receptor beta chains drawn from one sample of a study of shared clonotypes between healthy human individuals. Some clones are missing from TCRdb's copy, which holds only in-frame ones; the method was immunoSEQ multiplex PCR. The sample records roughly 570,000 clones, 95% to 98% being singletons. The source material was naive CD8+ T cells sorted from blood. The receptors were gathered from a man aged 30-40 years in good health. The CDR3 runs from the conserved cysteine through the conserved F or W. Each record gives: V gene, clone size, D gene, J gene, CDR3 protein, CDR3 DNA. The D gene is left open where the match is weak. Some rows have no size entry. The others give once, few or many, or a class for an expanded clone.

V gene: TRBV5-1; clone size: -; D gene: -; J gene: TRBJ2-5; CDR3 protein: CASSLDRQETQYF; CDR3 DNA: TGCGCCAGCAGCTTGGACAGACAAGAGACCCAGTACTTC
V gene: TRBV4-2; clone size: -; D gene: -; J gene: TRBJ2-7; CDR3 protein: CASSQEDERSYEQYF; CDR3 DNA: TGTGCCAGCAGCCAAGAGGATGAACGGTCCTACGAGCAGTACTTC
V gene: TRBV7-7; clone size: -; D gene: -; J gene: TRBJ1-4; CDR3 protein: CASSLAAGVGEKLFF; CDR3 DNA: TGTGCCAGCAGCTTAGCCGCGGGAGTAGGGGAAAAACTGTTTTTT
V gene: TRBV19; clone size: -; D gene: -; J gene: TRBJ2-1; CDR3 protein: CASSPGGVREQFF; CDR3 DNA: TGTGCCAGTAGTCCAGGGGGGGTTCGCGAGCAGTTCTTC
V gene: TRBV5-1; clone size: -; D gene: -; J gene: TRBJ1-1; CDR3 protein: CASSPEGGINTEAFF; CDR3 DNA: TGCGCCAGCAGCCCTGAGGGGGGAATTAACACTGAAGCTTTCTTT
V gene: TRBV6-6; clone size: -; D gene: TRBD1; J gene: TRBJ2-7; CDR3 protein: CASRRQGRSYEQYF; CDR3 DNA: TGTGCCAGCAGGCGACAGGGTAGGTCCTACGAGCAGTACTTC
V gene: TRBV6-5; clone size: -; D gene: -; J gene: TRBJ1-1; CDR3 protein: CASSQGQQEAFF; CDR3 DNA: TGTGCCAGCAGCCAGGGACAACAAGAAGCTTTCTTT
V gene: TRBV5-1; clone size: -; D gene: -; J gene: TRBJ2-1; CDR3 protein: CASSLDPRSSYNEQFF; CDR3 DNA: TGCGCCAGCAGCTTAGACCCGAGGAGCTCCTACAATGAGCAGTTCTTC
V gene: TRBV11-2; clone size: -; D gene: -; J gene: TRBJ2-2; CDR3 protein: CASRAPWTERDTGELFF; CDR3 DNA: TGTGCCAGCAGGGCCCCATGGACAGAGAGGGACACCGGGGAGCTGTTTTTT
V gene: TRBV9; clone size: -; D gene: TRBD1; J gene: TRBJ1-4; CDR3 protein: CASRNKPGQGNEKLFF; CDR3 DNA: TGTGCCAGCAGGAATAAACCGGGACAGGGGAATGAAAAACTGTTTTTT
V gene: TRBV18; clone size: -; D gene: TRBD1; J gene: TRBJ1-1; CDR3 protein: CASTEDRANTEAFF; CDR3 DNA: TGTGCCAGCACGGAAGACAGGGCGAACACTGAAGCTTTCTTT
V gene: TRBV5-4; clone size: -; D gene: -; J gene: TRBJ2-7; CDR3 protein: CASSIGVAGGPSSYEQYF; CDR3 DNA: TGTGCCAGCAGCATAGGGGTAGCTGGGGGCCCGAGCTCCTACGAGCAGTACTTC
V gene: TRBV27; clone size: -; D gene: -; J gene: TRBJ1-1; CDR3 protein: CASSSYYTEAFF; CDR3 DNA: TGTGCCAGCAGTTCTTATTACACTGAAGCTTTCTTT
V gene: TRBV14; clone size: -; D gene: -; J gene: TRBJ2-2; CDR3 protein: CASSRIIGEATGELFF; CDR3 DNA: TGTGCCAGCAGCCGTATCATAGGGGAGGCGACCGGGGAGCTGTTTTTT
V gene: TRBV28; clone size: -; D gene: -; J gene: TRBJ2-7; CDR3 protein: CASSLSFKTYEQYF; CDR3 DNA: TGTGCCAGCAGTTTGTCTTTCAAAACCTACGAGCAGTACTTC
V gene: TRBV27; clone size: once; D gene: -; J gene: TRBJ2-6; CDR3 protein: CASSFGGGQSGANVLTF; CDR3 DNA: TGTGCCAGCAGTTTCGGAGGGGGGCAATCTGGGGCCAACGTCCTGACTTTC
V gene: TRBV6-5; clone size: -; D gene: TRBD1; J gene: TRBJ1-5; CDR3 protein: CASKVGQGNQPQHF; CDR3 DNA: TGTGCCAGCAAGGTGGGACAGGGTAATCAGCCCCAGCATTTT
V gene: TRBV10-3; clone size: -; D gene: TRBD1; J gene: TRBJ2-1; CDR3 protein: CAISESTGGSHNEQFF; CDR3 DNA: TGTGCCATCAGTGAGTCCACAGGGGGCTCACACAATGAGCAGTTCTTC
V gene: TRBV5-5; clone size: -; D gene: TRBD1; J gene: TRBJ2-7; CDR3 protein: CASSLAGTGFSYEQYF; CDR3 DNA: TGTGCCAGCAGCTTAGCCGGGACAGGATTCTCCTACGAGCAGTACTTC
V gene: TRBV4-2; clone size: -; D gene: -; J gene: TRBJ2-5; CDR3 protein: CASSQDPTLQETQYF; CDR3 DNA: TGTGCCAGCAGCCAAGATCCTACACTTCAAGAGACCCAGTACTTC
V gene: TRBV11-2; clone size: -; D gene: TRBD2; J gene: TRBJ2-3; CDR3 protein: CASSLRLAGEEDTQYF; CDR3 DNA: TGTGCCAGCAGCTTACGACTAGCGGGAGAAGAAGATACGCAGTATTTT
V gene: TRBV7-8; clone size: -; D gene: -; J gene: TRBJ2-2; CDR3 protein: CASSFSNSGELFF; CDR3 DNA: TGTGCCAGCAGCTTCTCTAACTCCGGGGAGCTGTTTTTT
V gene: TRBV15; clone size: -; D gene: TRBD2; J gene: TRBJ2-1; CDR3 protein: CATSTSSGSFDEQFF; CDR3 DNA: TGTGCCACCAGCACCTCTAGCGGGAGTTTCGATGAGCAGTTCTTC
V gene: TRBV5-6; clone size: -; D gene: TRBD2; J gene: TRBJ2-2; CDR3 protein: CASSLLAGGMNTGELFF; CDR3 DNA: TGTGCCAGCAGCTTACTAGCGGGAGGCATGAACACCGGGGAGCTGTTTTTT
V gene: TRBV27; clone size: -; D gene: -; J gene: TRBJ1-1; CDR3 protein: CASSLLGWDTEAFF; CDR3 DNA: TGTGCCAGCAGCCTCCTGGGGTGGGACACTGAAGCTTTCTTT
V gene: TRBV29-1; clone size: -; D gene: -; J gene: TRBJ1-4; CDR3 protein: CSVAEDFNEKLFF; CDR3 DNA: TGCAGCGTTGCAGAAGATTTCAATGAAAAACTGTTTTTT
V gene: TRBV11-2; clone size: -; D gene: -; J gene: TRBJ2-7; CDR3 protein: CASSFGGWGYEQYF; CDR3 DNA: TGTGCCAGCAGCTTTGGAGGGTGGGGCTACGAGCAGTACTTC
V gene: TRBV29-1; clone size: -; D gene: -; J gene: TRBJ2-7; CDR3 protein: CSVELPSSSYEQYF; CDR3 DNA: TGCAGCGTTGAACTGCCCTCCTCCTCCTACGAGCAGTACTTC
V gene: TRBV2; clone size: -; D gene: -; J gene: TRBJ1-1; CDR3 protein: CASSEPGNTEAFF; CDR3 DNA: TGTGCCAGCAGTGAACCAGGGAACACTGAAGCTTTCTTT
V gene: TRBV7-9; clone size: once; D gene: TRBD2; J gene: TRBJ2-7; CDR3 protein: CASSFKTSESYEQYF; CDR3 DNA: TGTGCCAGCAGCTTTAAGACTAGCGAGTCCTACGAGCAGTACTTC